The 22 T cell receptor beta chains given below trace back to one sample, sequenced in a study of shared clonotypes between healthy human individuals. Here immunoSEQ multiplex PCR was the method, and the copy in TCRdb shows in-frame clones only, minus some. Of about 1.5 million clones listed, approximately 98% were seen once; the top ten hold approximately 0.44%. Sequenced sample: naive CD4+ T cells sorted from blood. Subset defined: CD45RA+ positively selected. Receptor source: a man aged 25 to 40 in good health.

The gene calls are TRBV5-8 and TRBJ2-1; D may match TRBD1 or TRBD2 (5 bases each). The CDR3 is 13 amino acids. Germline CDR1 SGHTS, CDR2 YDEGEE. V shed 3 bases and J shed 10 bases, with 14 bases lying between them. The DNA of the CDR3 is TGTGCCAGCAGCTGGGTCCAGGGACGGGAGCAGTTCTTC. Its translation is CASSWVQGREQFF.

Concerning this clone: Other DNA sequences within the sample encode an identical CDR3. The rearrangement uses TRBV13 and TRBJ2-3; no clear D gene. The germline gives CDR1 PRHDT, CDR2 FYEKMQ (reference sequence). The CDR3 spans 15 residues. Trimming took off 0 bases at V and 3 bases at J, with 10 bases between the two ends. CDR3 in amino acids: CASSLGRVATDTQYF. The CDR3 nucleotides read TGTGCCAGCAGCTTAGGCCGGGTAGCTACAGATACGCAGTATTTT.

CDR3 bases: TGTGCCAGCAGTTTAATGCGGGTCTCCTACAATGAGCAGTTCTTC. The encoded protein is CASSLMRVSYNEQFF. The V gene is TRBV27, the J gene TRBJ2-1, with D possibly TRBD2 on 5 matching bases. The CDR3 has 15 amino acids. The ends were cut back, 2 bases at V and 0 bases at J, with 8 bases in the middle. Germline V gene data show CDR1 as MNHEY and CDR2 as SMNVEV (reference sequence).

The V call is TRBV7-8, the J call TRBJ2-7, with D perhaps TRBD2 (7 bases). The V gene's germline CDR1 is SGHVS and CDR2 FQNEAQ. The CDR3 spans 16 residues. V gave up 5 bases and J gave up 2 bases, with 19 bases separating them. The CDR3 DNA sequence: TGTGCCAGCAGCCGAGGGGGAGGGCGGGCTGCCTACGAGCAGTACTTC. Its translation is CASSRGGGRAAYEQYF.

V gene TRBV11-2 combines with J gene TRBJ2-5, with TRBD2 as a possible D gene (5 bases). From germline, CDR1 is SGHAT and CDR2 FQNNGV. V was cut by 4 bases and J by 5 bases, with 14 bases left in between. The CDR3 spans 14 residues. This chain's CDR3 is CASSSLPRGETQYF. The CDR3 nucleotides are TGTGCCAGCAGCTCCCTGCCCCGAGGGGAGACCCAGTACTTC.

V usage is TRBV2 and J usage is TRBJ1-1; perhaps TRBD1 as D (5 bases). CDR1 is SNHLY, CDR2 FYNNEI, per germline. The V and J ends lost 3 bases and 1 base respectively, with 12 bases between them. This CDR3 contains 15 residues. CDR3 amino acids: CASSEGWGRNTEAFF. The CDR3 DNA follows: TGTGCCAGCAGTGAGGGCTGGGGCAGGAACACTGAAGCTTTCTTT.

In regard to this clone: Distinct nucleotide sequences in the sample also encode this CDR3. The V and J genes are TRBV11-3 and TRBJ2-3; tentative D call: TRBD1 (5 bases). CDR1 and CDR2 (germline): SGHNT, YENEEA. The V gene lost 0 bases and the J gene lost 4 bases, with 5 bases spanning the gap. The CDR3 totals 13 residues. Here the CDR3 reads CASSLEGPDTQYF. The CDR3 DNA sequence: TGTGCCAGCAGCTTAGAGGGGCCAGATACGCAGTATTTT. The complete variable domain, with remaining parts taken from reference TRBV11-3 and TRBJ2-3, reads EAGVVQSPRYKIIEKKQPVAFWCNPISGHNTLYWYLQNLGQGPELLIRYENEEAVDDSQLPKDRFSAERLKGVDSTLKIQPAELGDSAVYLCASSLEGPDTQYFGPGTRLTVL.

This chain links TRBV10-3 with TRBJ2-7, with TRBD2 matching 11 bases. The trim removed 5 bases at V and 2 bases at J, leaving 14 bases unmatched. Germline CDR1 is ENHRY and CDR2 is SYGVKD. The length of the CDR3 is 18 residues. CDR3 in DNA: TGTGCCATCAGTCCGGGGACTAGCGGAACTCCGACTACCTACGAGCAGTACTTC. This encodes CAISPGTSGTPTTYEQYF.

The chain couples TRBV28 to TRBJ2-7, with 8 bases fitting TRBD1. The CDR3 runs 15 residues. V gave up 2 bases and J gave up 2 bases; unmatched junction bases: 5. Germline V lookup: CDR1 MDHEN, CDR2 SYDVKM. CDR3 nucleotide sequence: TGTGCCAGCAGTTTAAGCGGACAGGGACCCTACGAGCAGTACTTC. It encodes CASSLSGQGPYEQYF. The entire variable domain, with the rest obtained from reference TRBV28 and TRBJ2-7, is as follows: DVKVTQSSRYLVKRTGEKVFLECVQDMDHENMFWYRQDPGLGLRLIYFSYDVKMKEKGDIPEGYSVSREKKERFSLILESASTNQTSMYLCASSLSGQGPYEQYFGPGTRLTVT.

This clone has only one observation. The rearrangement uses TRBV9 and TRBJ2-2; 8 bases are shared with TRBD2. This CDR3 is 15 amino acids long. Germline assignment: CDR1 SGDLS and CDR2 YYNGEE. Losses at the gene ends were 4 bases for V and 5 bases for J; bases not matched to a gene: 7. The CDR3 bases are TGTGCCAGCAGCCCCCATCGGGGGGGGACCGGGGAGCTGTTTTTT. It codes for CASSPHRGGTGELFF.

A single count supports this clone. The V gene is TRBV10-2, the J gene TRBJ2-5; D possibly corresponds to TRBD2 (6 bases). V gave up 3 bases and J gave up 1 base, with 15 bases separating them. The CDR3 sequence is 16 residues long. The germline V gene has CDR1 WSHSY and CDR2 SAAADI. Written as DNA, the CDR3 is TGCGCCAGCAGTGAACCTTGGAGGGTTCTCCAAGAGACCCAGTACTTC. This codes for CASSEPWRVLQETQYF.

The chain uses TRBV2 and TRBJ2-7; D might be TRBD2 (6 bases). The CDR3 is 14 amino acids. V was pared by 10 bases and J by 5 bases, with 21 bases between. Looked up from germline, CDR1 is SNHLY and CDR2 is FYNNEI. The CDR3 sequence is CATGGSAGLHEQYF. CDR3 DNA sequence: TGTGCCACCGGGGGTAGCGCCGGGTTGCACGAGCAGTACTTC.

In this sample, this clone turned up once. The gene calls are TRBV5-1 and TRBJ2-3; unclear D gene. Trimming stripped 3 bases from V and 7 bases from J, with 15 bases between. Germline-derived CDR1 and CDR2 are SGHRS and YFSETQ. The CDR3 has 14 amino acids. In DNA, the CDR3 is TGCGCCAGCAGCTCCTCGGGTCTTCAGAATACGCAGTATTTT. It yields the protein CASSSSGLQNTQYF.

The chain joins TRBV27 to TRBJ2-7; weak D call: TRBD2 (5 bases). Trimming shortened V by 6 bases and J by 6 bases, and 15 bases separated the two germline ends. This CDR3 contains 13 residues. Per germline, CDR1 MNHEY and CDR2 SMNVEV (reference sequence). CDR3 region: CASRQPPEAEQYF. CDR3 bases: TGTGCCAGCAGACAACCTCCGGAGGCCGAGCAGTACTTC.

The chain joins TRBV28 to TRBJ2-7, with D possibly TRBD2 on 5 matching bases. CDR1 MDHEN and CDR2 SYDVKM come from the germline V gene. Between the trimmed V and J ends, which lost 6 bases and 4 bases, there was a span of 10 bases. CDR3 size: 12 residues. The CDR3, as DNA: TGTGCCAGCAGCATGGAGCGGTACGAGCAGTACTTC. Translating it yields CASSMERYEQYF. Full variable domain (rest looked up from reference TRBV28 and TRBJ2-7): DVKVTQSSRYLVKRTGEKVFLECVQDMDHENMFWYRQDPGLGLRLIYFSYDVKMKEKGDIPEGYSVSREKKERFSLILESASTNQTSMYLCASSMERYEQYFGPGTRLTVT.

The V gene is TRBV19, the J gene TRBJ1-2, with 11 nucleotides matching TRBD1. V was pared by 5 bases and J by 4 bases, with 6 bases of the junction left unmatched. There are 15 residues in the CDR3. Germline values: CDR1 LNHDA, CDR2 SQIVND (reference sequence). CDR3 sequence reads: CASSRTGGMSYGYTF. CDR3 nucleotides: TGTGCCAGTAGTCGGACAGGGGGCATGAGCTATGGCTACACCTTC. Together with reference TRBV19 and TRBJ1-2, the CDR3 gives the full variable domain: DGGITQSPKYLFRKEGQNVTLSCEQNLNHDAMYWYRQDPGQGLRLIYYSQIVNDFQKGDIAEGYSVSREKKESFPLTVTSAQKNPTAFYLCASSRTGGMSYGYTFGSGTRLTVV.

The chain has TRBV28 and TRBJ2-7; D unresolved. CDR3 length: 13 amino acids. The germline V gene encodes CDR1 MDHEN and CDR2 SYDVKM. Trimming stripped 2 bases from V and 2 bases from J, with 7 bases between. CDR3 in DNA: TGTGCCAGCAGTTTAGGAGCTACCTACGAGCAGTACTTC. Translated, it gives CASSLGATYEQYF.

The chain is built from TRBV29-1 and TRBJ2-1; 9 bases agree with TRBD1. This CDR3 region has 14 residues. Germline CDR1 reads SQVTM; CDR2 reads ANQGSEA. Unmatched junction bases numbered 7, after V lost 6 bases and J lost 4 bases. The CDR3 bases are TGCAGCGTGGGTCCGGGACAGGGTTACAATGAGCAGTTCTTC. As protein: CSVGPGQGYNEQFF.

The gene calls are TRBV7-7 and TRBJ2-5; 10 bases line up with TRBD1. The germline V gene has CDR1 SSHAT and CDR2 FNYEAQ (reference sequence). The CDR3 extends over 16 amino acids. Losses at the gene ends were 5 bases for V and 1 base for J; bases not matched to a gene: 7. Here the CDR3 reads CASSPDRGLLQETQYF. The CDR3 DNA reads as TGTGCCAGCAGCCCTGACAGGGGGCTTCTCCAAGAGACCCAGTACTTC. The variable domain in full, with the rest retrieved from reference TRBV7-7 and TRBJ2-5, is GAGVSQSPRYKVTKRGQDVTLRCDPISSHATLYWYQQALGQGPEFLTYFNYEAQPDKSGLPSDRFSAERPEGSISTLTIQRTEQRDSAMYRCASSPDRGLLQETQYFGPGTRLLVL.

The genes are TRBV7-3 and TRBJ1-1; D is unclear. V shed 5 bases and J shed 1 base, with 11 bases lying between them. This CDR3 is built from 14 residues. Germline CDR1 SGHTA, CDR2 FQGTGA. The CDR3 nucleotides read TGTGCCAGCAGCCTCCGACGGGAGAACACTGAAGCTTTCTTT. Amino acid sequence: CASSLRRENTEAFF.

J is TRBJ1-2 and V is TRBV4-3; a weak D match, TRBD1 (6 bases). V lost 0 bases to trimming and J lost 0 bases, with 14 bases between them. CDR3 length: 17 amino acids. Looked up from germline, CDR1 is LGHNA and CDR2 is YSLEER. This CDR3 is CASSQESRDIANYGYTF. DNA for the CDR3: TGCGCCAGCAGCCAAGAATCCCGGGACATAGCTAACTATGGCTACACCTTC.

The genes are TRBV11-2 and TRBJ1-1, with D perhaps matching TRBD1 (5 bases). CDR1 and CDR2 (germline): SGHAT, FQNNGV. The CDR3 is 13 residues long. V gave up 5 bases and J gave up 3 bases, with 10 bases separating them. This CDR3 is CASSTQTDTEAFF. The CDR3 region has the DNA TGTGCCAGCAGCACCCAGACAGACACTGAAGCTTTCTTT.